This TCR beta chain was captured by sequencing in a study of yellow fever vaccine responses in identical twins. CDR1 and CDR2 from the germline V gene are SGHTA and FQGNSA. The CDR3 contains 14 residues. V dropped 5 bases and J dropped 2; count of bases not matched to a gene: 4. Each CDR3 protein is one row after TCRdb ran MiXCR on the RT-PCR reads. The sample records 15,000 to 20,000 distinct CDR3 sequences, approximately 70% being singletons. This specimen was T cells from blood (PBMCs), unsorted or a sorted subset (not recorded which), taken before or after yellow fever vaccination (not recorded which). The TCR was taken from a young woman who received the yellow fever vaccine. This chain connects TRBV7-2 to TRBJ2-5; 8 bases line up with TRBD1. CDR3 DNA sequence: TGTGCCAGCAGCCGGACAGGGCTGCAAGAGACCCAGTACTTC. Amino acid sequence: CASSRTGLQETQYF.